This TCR beta chain was sequenced during a study of glioma-infiltrating T cells after dendritic cell vaccination. Study at large: Samples are from glioblastoma patients in Phase I and II dendritic cell vaccine trials. At biweekly intervals, patients got three intradermal dendritic cell vaccine injections.

Only patients with spare fresh-frozen tumor and over two years of follow-up were included. This CDR3 spans 14 amino acids. Repertoires were generated with immunoSEQ multiplex PCR, while TCRdb's copy carries only in-frame clones and drops some. Of tens of thousands of clones listed, over 75% are singletons. V usage is TRBV1 and J usage is TRBJ1-4. TRBV1 is noted as a pseudogene. The sequencing used blood, collected before dendritic cell vaccination. This clonotype originated in a human donor with glioblastoma. Here the CDR3 DNA reads TGCACCAGCATCCGAGTAGCAACTAATGAAAAACTGTTTTTT. This gives the protein CTSIRVATNEKLFF.